Listed below are T cell receptor beta chains from one sample, sequenced in a study of blood T cell repertoires in COVID-19. Method: immunoSEQ multiplex PCR; TCRdb's copy keeps in-frame clones and lacks some. The table lists fewer than 95,000 clones, roughly 89% of them singletons. Sequenced sample: peripheral blood. The receptors were gathered from a man aged 50 to 59 with active or convalescent COVID-19. CDR3s include the opening cysteine and the closing phenylalanine or tryptophan. The order of the fields is CDR3 DNA, CDR3 protein, clone size, J gene, V gene, D gene. The D gene is left open where the match is weak. A row's size may be missing; if present it is once, few, many or a size class.

TGTGCCAGCAGCTTGGCTGGTGGGACAGGGGTGGAGACCCAGTACTTC | CASSLAGGTGVETQYF | once | TRBJ2-5 | TRBV5-4 | TRBD1
TGCGCCAGCAGCCAACAGCGGGGAAGTGGGGAGACCCAGTACTTC | CASSQQRGSGETQYF | NA | TRBJ2-5 | TRBV4-1 | TRBD2
TGTGCCAGCAGCTCCCACAGAAGGGAGGCTTTCTTT | CASSSHRREAFF | NA | TRBJ1-1 | TRBV3-1/TRBV3-2 | NA
TGTGCCTGGAGTGCCGGGATCGAGTCACCCCTCCACTTT | CAWSAGIESPLHF | NA | TRBJ1-6 | TRBV30 | NA
TGTGCCAGCAGCAAATTCCGGGGGGCGCGATCCTACGAGCAGTACTTC | CASSKFRGARSYEQYF | NA | TRBJ2-7 | TRBV21-1 | NA
TGTGCCATCAGTGAGTGGAAGCGGACAGGGTCCTACGAGCAGTACTTC | CAISEWKRTGSYEQYF | NA | TRBJ2-7 | TRBV10-3 | TRBD1
TGTGCCAGCAGTGAAGAGGGACAGGGTTACACTGAAGCTTTCTTT | CASSEEGQGYTEAFF | NA | TRBJ1-1 | TRBV6-1 | TRBD1
TGTGCCAGCAGTGAAGCTAACTACCCCAATGAGCAGTTCTTC | CASSEANYPNEQFF | NA | TRBJ2-1 | TRBV6-1 | NA
TGCGCCAGCAGCTTGGCTTTTGGACAGGGAGGCGAGCAGTACTTC | CASSLAFGQGGEQYF | NA | TRBJ2-7 | TRBV5-1 | TRBD1
TGCAGCGTTGCCCCCCAGGGGTCAGATACGCAGTATTTT | CSVAPQGSDTQYF | NA | TRBJ2-3 | TRBV29-1 | NA
TGTGCCAGCAGTTACTCCGAGGGGACAATCCACTATGGCTACACCTTC | CASSYSEGTIHYGYTF | NA | TRBJ1-2 | TRBV6-5 | NA
TGTGCCAGCAGCTCCGGGACAGGGGCGGACAATGAGCAGTTCTTC | CASSSGTGADNEQFF | NA | TRBJ2-1 | TRBV5-6 | TRBD1
TGCAGCGTCCTAGCGGTTCAAGAGACCCAGTACTTC | CSVLAVQETQYF | NA | TRBJ2-5 | TRBV29-1 | TRBD2
TGCAGCGTTGCGCAGGGGGCGGGTGGCTACACCTTC | CSVAQGAGGYTF | few | TRBJ1-2 | TRBV29-1 | TRBD1